This entry lists 3 T cell receptor beta chains sequenced from one sample in a study of shared clonotypes between healthy human individuals. This table comes from immunoSEQ multiplex PCR, and its TCRdb copy is limited to in-frame clones, with some not included. The table lists approximately 480,000 clones, about 75% of them singletons. Source material: PBMCs. All receptors derive from a woman aged 40 to 50 in good health. Some clones in this sample may be carry-over from other donors' samples.

The chain recombines TRBV5-1 with TRBJ2-5, with 11 positions matching TRBD2. The germline gives CDR1 SGHRS, CDR2 YFSETQ. V dropped 0 bases and J dropped 6; count of bases not matched to a gene: 4. The length of the CDR3 is 15 residues. CDR3: CASSLVTSGSQTQYF. The DNA of the CDR3 is TGCGCCAGCAGCTTGGTTACTAGCGGGAGTCAGACCCAGTACTTC.

This rearrangement joins TRBV19 to TRBJ2-7, with D perhaps matching TRBD2 (7 bases). Germline V CDR1 and CDR2: LNHDA, SQIVND (reference sequence). This CDR3 spans 14 amino acids. V was shortened by 6 bases and J by 2 bases, with 14 bases between the two germline ends. CDR3 nucleotide sequence: TGTGCCAGTAGAAGGGGGGGGCTCCCCTACGAGCAGTACTTC. Its protein product is CASRRGGLPYEQYF.

The chain is built from TRBV7-3 and TRBJ2-4, with D unresolved. The CDR3 has 13 amino acids. Germline V CDR1 and CDR2: SGHTA, FQGTGA. V was clipped by 2 bases and J by 5 bases, with 7 bases between them. The CDR3 here is CASSLRRENIQYF. The CDR3 DNA follows: TGTGCCAGCAGCTTACGCCGGGAAAACATTCAGTACTTC.